This T cell receptor (beta chain) was captured by sequencing in a study of cytotoxic CD8 clonotypes in ibrutinib-treated CLL. The ends were cut back, 5 bases at V and 10 bases at J, with 9 bases in the middle. Germline V gives CDR1 SGHTA, CDR2 FQGTGA. This CDR3 is 11 amino acids long. This clone has more than one count but fewer than ten. Researchers set a sequencing depth target of 1 in 200,000 to 1 in 1 million T cells. Libraries were prepared by immunoSEQ multiplex PCR; TCRdb keeps only in-frame clonotypes and omits some of them. The table has roughly 56,000 clones, around 68% seen once; the top ten hold 35% to 55%.

Sequenced material: PBMCs, taken after 12 months of ibrutinib treatment. The TCR sequence derives from a human donor with chronic lymphocytic leukemia. V is TRBV7-3 and J is TRBJ2-1; unclear D gene. In DNA, the CDR3 is TGTGCCAGCAGCGACGGACCCGAGCAGTTCTTC. The encoded protein is CASSDGPEQFF.